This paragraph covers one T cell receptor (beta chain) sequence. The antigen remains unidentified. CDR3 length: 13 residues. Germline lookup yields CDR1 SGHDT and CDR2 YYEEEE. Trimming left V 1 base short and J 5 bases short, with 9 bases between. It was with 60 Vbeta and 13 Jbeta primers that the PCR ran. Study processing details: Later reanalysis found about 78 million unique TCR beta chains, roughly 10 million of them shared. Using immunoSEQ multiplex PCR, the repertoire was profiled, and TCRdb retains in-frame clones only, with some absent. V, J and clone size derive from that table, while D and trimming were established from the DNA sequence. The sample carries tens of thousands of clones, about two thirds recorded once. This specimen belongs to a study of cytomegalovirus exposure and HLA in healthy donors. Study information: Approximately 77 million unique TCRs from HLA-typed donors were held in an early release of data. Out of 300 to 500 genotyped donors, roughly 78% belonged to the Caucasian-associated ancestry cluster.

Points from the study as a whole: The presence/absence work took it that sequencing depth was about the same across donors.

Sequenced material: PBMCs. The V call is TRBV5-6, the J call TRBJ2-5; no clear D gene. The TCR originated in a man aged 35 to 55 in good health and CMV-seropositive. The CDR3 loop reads CASSLTGPETQYF. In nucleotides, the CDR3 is TGTGCCAGCAGCTTGACGGGTCCCGAGACCCAGTACTTC.